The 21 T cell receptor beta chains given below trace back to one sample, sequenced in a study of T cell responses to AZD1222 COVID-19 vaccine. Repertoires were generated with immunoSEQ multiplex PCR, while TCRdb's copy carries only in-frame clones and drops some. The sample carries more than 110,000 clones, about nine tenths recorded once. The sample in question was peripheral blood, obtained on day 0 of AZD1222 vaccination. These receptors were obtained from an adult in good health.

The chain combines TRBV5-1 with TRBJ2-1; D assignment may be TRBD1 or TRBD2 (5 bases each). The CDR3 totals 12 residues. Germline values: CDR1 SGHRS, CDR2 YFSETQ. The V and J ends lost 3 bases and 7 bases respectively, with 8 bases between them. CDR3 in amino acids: CASSSGANEQFF. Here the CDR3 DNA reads TGCGCCAGCAGCTCCGGGGCTAATGAGCAGTTCTTC.

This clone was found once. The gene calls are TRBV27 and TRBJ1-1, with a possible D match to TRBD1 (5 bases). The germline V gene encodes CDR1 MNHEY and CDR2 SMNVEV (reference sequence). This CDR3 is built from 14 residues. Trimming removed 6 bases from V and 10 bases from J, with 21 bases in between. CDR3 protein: CASRGRQLTRGAFF. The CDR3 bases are TGTGCCAGCAGGGGAAGACAGTTAACGAGGGGAGCTTTCTTT.

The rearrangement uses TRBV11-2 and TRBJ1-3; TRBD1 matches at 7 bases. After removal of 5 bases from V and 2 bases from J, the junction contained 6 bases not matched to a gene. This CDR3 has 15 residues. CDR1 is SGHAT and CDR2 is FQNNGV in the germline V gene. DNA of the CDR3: TGTGCCAGCAGCCGAAGGGGGCCCACTGGAAACACCATATATTTT. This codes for CASSRRGPTGNTIYF.

The CDR3 spells CATSEAGYRIQYF. The DNA of the CDR3 is TGTGCCACCAGTGAGGCTGGCTACAGGATTCAGTACTTC. The rearrangement joins TRBV24-1 to TRBJ2-4; possible D gene TRBD1, 5 bases. CDR1 and CDR2 (germline): KGHDR, SFDVKD. This CDR3 spans 13 amino acids. Trimming pared 4 bases from V and 10 bases from J, leaving 13 bases between.

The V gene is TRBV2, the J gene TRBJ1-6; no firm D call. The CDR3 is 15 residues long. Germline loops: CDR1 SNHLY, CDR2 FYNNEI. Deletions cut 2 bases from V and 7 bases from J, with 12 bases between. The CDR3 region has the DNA TGTGCCAGCAGTGAAATGTTGGCGGAGAATTCACCCCTCCACTTT. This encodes CASSEMLAENSPLHF.

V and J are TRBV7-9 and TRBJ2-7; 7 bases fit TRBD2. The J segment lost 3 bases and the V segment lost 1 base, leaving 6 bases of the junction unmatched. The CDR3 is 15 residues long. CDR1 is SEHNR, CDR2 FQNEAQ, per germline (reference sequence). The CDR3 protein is CASSLGDAGVYEQYF. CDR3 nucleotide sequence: TGTGCCAGCAGCTTAGGGGATGCGGGAGTCTACGAGCAGTACTTC.

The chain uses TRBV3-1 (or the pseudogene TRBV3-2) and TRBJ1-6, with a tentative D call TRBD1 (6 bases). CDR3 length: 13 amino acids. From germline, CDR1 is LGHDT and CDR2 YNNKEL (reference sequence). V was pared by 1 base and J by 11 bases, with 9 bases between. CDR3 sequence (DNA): TGTGCCAGCAGCCAAGGGACAGACCCACCCCTCCACTTT. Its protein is CASSQGTDPPLHF.

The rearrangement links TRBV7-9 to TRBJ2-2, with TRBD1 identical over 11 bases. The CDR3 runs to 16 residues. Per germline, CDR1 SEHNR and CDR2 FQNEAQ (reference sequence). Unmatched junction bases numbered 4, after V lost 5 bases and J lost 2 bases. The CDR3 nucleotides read TGTGCCAGCAGCCCCTGGACAGGGGGCAACACCGGGGAGCTGTTTTTT. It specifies CASSPWTGGNTGELFF.

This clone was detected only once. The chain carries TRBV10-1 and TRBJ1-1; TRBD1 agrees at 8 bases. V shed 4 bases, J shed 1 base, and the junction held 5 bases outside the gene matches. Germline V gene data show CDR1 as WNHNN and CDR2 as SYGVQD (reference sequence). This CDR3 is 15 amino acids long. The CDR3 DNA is TGCGCCAGCAGTGGAACCGGGACAGGGAACACTGAAGCTTTCTTT. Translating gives CASSGTGTGNTEAFF.

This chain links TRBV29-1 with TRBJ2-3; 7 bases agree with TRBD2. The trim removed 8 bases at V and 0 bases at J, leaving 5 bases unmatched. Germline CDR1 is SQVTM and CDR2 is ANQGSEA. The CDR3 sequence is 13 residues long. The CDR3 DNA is TGCAGCCAAGGACTAGTTAGCACAGATACGCAGTATTTT. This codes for CSQGLVSTDTQYF.

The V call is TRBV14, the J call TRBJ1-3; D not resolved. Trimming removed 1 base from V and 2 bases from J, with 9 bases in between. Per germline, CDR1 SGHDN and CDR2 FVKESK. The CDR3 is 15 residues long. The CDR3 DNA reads TGTGCCAGCAGCCAAGTATGGGGAACTGGAAACACCATATATTTT. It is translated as CASSQVWGTGNTIYF.

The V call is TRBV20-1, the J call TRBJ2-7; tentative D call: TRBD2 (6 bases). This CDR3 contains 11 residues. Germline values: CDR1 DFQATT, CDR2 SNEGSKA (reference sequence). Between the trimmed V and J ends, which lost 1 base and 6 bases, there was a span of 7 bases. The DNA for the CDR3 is TGCAGTGCTAGAGTCGGGAGCGAGCAGTACTTC. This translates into CSARVGSEQYF.

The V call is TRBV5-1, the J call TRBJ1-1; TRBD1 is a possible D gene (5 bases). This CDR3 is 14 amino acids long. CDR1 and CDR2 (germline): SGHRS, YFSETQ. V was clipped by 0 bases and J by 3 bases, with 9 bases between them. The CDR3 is CASSLARTHTEAFF. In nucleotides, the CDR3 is TGCGCCAGCAGCTTGGCCCGGACACACACTGAAGCTTTCTTT.

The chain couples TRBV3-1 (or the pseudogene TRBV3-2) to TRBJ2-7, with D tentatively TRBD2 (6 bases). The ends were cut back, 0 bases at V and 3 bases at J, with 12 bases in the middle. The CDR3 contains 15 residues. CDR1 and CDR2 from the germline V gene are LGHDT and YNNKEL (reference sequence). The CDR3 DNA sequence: TGTGCCAGCAGCCAAGATCGAGGGAGGTACTACGAGCAGTACTTC. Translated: CASSQDRGRYYEQYF.

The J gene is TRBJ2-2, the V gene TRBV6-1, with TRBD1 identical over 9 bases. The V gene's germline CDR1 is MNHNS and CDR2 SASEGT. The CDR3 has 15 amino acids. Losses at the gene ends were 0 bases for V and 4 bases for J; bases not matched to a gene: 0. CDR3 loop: CASSEATGGTGELFF. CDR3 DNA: TGTGCCAGCAGTGAAGCGACAGGGGGCACCGGGGAGCTGTTTTTT.

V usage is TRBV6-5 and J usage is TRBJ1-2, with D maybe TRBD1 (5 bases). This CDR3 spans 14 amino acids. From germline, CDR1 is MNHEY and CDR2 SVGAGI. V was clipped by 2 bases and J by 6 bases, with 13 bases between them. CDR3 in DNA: TGTGCCAGCAGTTACAGGGACCAGACCCATGGCTACACCTTC. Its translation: CASSYRDQTHGYTF.

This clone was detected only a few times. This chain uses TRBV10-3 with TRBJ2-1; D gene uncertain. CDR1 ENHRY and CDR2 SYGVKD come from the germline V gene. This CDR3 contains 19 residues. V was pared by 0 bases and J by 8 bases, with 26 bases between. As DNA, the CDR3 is TGTGCCATCAGTGAGTCGCCAGGCTCCAGCCCTCGCACGATCGATGAGCAGTTCTTC. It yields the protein CAISESPGSSPRTIDEQFF.

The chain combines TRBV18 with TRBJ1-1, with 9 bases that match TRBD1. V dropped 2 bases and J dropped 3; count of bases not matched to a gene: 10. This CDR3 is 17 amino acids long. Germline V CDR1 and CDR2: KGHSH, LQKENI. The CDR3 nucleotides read TGTGCCAGCTCACCATGGGGTAACAGGGGGCAGGACACTGAAGCTTTCTTT. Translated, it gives CASSPWGNRGQDTEAFF.

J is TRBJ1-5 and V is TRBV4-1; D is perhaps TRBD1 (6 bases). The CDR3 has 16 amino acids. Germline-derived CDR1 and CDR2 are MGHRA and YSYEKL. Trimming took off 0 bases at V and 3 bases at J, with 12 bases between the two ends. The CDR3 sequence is CASSQDDRLTNQPQHF. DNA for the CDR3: TGCGCCAGCAGCCAAGATGACAGGCTTACCAATCAGCCCCAGCATTTT.

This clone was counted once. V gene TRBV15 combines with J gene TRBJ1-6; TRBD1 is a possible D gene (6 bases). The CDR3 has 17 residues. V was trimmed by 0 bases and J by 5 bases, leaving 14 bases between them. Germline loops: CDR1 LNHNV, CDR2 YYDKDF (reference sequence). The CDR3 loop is CATSRDQTGGNNSPLHF. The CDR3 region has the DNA TGTGCCACCAGCAGAGATCAGACAGGAGGAAATAATTCACCCCTCCACTTT.

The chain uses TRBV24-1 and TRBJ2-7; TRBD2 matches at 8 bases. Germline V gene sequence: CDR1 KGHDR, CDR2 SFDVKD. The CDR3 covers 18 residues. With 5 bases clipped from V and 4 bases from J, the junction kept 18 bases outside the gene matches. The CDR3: CATSGPAVAGGPVYEQYF. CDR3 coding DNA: TGTGCCACCAGTGGTCCGGCAGTGGCGGGAGGACCCGTGTACGAGCAGTACTTC.